These T cell receptor beta chains were read from a single sample in a study of T cells after posttransplantation cyclophosphamide. The table came from immunoSEQ multiplex PCR; TCRdb's copy has only in-frame clones and leaves some out. The sample yields over 20,000 clones, about 86% seen once. Material: PBMCs, obtained around 53 weeks after allogeneic stem cell transplant with calcineurin inhibitor and methotrexate. All receptors come from a female patient between 30 and 40 years old who received an allogeneic stem cell transplant from an unrelated donor, was CMV-positive, and had acute and chronic GVHD. Part of the T cell pool may stem from the graft donor. Both conserved end residues are part of each CDR3. The D gene is left open where the match is weak. Rows may omit the clone size; those that give it use once, few, many or a size class.

cdr3_nt,cdr3_aa,d_call,clone_size,v_call,j_call
TGCAGTGCTAGAGTATCGGGGGTCGGGTACTTC,CSARVSGVGYF,-,-,TRBV20-1,TRBJ2-7
TGCAGCGTTGAGGGACAGGGACGTGAGGGCAACACCTTC,CSVEGQGREGNTF,TRBD1,-,TRBV29-1,TRBJ1-2
TGTGCCAGCAGCTTATGGTTCCTAACTAGCCACCCTCACTTC,CASSLWFLTSHPHF,-,-,TRBV11-3,TRBJ2-5
TGTGCCAGCAGCTCTTTACTAGACAATGAGCAGTTCTTC,CASSSLLDNEQFF,-,-,TRBV5-4,TRBJ2-1
TGTGCCAGCAGCTGGCCCCCGGGGACAGATACGCAGTATTTT,CASSWPPGTDTQYF,-,-,TRBV5-6,TRBJ2-3
TGTGCCAGTACCGGGGGAGACTCTGGAAACACCATATATTTT,CASTGGDSGNTIYF,-,-,TRBV19,TRBJ1-3
TGTGCCAGCAGCCATAGACTAGCGGACTACGAGCAGTACTTC,CASSHRLADYEQYF,TRBD2,-,TRBV11-2,TRBJ2-7
TGTGCCAGCAGTGGGTGGGCCTCGAACACTGAAGCTTTCTTT,CASSGWASNTEAFF,-,-,TRBV2,TRBJ1-1
TGTGCCAGCAGCGAATTCTTCGGGCGGACAGTTTCGCAGTACTTC,CASSEFFGRTVSQYF,-,-,TRBV7-9,TRBJ2-5
TGTGCCAGCAGCTCCGGGACAAGGGGCACTGAAGCTTTCTTT,CASSSGTRGTEAFF,-,once,TRBV7-6,TRBJ1-1
TGTGCCAGCAGCTTATGGGAGGGGAATCAGCCCCAGCATTTT,CASSLWEGNQPQHF,-,-,TRBV7-2,TRBJ1-5
TGTGCCAGTAGTATATACAGGACAGAGGGTGAAAAACTGTTTTTT,CASSIYRTEGEKLFF,-,-,TRBV19,TRBJ1-4
TGTGCCAGCAGCCCTTATGCGGGGGGGCAGGAGCAGTTCTTC,CASSPYAGGQEQFF,TRBD2,few,TRBV14,TRBJ2-1
TGCGCCAGCAGCCCCGGTCCGGCCGAGGGCTATGGCTACACCTTC,CASSPGPAEGYGYTF,-,-,TRBV4-1,TRBJ1-2
TGTGCCAGCAGCCCGGGTGGGGGGGCAAACACTGAAGCTTTCTTT,CASSPGGGANTEAFF,-,-,TRBV9,TRBJ1-1
TGTGCCAGCAGCGCCTCGGGACACTATGATCAGCCCCAGCATTTT,CASSASGHYDQPQHF,-,-,TRBV9,TRBJ1-5
TGTGCCACCAGCTCAACTCCGGCGAGACAGGGCGGGCCAACCTACGAGCAGTACTTC,CATSSTPARQGGPTYEQYF,TRBD1,-,TRBV15,TRBJ2-7
TGTGCCAGCCAGAACAGGGATTATAGCAATCAGCCCCAGCATTTT,CASQNRDYSNQPQHF,-,few,TRBV2,TRBJ1-5
TGTGCCAGCAGCCCACCGCAGACAGGGGGAGAGACCCAGTACTTC,CASSPPQTGGETQYF,TRBD1,-,TRBV28,TRBJ2-5
TGTGCCAGCAGCGGAAATAGCGGGAGTGTCGGGGAGCTGTTTTTT,CASSGNSGSVGELFF,TRBD2,-,TRBV7-3,TRBJ2-2
TGCGCCAGCAGCTTGGGATGGGAGACCTCGTATGGCTACACCTTC,CASSLGWETSYGYTF,-,-,TRBV5-1,TRBJ1-2
TGCGCCAGCAGCTTGCGCGTCAGCGGGGGATCCTACGAGCAGTACTTC,CASSLRVSGGSYEQYF,TRBD2,-,TRBV5-1,TRBJ2-7
TGTGCCAGCAGCGGGGGACTAGCGGGAGGAGTATTGCGGGCAGATACGCAGTATTTT,CASSGGLAGGVLRADTQYF,TRBD2,-,TRBV13,TRBJ2-3
TGTGCCTGGAGTGACGTCCCGGACAGTTTGAACACTGAAGCTTTCTTT,CAWSDVPDSLNTEAFF,-,-,TRBV30,TRBJ1-1
TGCAGCGTCGCGGGAGGGCAAGAGACCCAGTACTTC,CSVAGGQETQYF,TRBD2,-,TRBV29-1,TRBJ2-5
TGTGCCTGGAAAAGGGAGGGGGCTGAAGCTTTCTTT,CAWKREGAEAFF,-,-,TRBV30,TRBJ1-1
TGCAGTGCTAGAGACATTTCTGAAGCTTTCTTT,CSARDISEAFF,-,-,TRBV20-1,TRBJ1-1
TGTGCCAGCAAGGTCTCAGGGGGCGGGTATGGCTACACCTTC,CASKVSGGGYGYTF,TRBD1,-,TRBV6-5,TRBJ1-2
TGTGCCAGCAGTGAAGCAGGAGGGCGGCAGGGGGCATCGACCCAGCATTTT,CASSEAGGRQGASTQHF,TRBD1,-,TRBV6-1,TRBJ1-5